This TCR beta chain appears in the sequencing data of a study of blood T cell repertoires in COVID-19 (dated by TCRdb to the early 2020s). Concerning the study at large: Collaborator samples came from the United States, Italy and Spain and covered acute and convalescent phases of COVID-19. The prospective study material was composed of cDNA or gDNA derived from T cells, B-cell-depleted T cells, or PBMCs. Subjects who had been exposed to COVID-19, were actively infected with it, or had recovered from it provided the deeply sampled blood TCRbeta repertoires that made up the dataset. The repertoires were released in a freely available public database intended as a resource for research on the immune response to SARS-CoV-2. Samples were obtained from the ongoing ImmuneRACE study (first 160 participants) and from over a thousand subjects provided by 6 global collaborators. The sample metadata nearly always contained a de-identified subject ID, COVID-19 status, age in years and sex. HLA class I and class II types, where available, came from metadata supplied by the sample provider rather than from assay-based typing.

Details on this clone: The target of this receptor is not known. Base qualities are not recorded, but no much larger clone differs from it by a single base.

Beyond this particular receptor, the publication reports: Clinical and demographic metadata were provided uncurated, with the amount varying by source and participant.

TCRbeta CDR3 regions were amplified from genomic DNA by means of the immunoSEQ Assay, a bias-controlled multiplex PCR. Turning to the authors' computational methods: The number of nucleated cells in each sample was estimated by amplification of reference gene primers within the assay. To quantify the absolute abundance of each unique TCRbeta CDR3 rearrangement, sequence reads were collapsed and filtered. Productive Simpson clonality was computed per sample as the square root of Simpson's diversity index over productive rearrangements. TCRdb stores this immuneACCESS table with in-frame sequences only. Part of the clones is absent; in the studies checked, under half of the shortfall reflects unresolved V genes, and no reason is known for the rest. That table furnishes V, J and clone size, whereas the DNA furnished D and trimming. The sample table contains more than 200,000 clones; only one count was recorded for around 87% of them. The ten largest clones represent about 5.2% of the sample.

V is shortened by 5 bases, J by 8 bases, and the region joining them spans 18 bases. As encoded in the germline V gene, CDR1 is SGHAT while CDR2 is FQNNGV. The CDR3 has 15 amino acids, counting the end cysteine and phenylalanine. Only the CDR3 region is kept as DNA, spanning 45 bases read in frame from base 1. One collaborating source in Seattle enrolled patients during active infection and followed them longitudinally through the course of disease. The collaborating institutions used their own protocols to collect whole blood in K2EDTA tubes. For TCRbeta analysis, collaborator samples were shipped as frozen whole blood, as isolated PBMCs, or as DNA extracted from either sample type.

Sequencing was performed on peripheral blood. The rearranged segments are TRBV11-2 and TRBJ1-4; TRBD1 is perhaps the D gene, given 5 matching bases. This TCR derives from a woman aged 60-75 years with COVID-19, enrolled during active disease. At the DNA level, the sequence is TGTGCCAGCAGCCAACACTCCTCGGGGGGGGAAAAACTGTTTTTT. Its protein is CASSQHSSGGEKLFF.